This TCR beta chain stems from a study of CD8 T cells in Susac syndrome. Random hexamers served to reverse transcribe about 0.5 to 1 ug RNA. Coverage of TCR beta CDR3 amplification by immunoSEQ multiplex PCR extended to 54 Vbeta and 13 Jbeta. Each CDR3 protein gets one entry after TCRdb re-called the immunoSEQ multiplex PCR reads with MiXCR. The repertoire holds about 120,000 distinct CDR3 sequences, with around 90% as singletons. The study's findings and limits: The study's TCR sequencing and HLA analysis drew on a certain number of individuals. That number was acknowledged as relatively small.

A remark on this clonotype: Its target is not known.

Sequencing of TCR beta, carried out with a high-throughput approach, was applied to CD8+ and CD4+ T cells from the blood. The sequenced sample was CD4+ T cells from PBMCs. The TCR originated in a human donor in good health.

The CDR3 DNA reads TGTGCCAGCAGCCCGCGGGGACCTAACTATGGCTACACCTTC. It codes for CASSPRGPNYGYTF. V and J are TRBV3-1 and TRBJ1-2; D is perhaps TRBD1 (5 bases). Germline V lookup: CDR1 LGHDT, CDR2 YNNKEL (reference sequence). V was pared by 4 bases and J by 0 bases, with 9 bases between. The CDR3 has 14 amino acids.